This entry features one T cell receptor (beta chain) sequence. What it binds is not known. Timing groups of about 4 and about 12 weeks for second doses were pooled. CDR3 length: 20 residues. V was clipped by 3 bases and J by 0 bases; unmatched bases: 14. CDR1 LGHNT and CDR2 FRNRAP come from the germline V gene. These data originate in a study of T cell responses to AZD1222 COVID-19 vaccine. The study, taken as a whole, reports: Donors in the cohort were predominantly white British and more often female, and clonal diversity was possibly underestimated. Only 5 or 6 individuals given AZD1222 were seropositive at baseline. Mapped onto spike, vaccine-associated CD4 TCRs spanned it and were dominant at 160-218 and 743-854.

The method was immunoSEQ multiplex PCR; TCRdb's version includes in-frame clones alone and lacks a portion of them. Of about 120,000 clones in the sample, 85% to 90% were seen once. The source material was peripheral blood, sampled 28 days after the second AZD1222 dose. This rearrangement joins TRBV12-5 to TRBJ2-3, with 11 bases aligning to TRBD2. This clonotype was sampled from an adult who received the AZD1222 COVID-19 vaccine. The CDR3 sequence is CASGFPPGLAGGLSTDTQYF. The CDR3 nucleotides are TGTGCTAGTGGTTTTCCCCCGGGGCTAGCGGGGGGCCTTAGCACAGATACGCAGTATTTT. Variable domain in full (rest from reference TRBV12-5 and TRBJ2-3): DARVTQTPRHKVTEMGQEVTMRCQPILGHNTVFWYRQTMMQGLELLAYFRNRAPLDDSGMPKDRFSAEMPDATLATLKIQPSEPRDSAVYFCASGFPPGLAGGLSTDTQYFGPGTRLTVL.